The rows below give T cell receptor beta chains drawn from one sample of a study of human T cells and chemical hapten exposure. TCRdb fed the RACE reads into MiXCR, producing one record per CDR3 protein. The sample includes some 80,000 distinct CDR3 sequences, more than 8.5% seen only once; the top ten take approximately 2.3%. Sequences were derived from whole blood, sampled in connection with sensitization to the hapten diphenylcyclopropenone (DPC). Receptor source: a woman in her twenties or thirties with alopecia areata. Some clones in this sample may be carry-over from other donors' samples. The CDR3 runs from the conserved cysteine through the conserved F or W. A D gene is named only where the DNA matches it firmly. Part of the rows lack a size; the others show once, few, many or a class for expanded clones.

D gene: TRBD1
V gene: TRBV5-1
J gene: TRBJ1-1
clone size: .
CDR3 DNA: TGCGCCAGCAGCTTGGATGGACAGGGGAACACTGAAGCTTTCTTT
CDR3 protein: CASSLDGQGNTEAFF

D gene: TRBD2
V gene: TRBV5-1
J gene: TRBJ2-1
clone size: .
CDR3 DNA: TGCGCCAGCAGCACTGGACTAGCGGGAGTCTCCTACAATGAGCAGTTCTTC
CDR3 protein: CASSTGLAGVSYNEQFF

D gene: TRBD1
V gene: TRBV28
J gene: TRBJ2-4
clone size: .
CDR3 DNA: TGTGCCAGCAGTCCGTGGACAGGGCCCAAAAACATTCAGTACTTC
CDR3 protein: CASSPWTGPKNIQYF

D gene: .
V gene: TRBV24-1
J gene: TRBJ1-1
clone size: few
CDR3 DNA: TGTGCCACCAGACAGGGACCAACTGAAGCTTTCTTT
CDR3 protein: CATRQGPTEAFF

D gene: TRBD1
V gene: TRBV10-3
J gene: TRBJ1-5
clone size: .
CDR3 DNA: TGTGCCATCAGTGATGACAGGGCTAGCAATCAGCCCCAGCATTTT
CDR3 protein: CAISDDRASNQPQHF

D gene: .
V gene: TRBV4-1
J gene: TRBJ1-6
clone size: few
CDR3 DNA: TGCGCCAGCAGCCAAGATAGAACCCGGAGCAGTTCACCCCTCCACTTT
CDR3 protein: CASSQDRTRSSSPLHF

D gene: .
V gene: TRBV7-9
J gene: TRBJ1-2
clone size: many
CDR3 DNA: TGTGCCAGCAGCTTAGGATTCGGGGCTGGCTACACCTTC
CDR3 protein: CASSLGFGAGYTF

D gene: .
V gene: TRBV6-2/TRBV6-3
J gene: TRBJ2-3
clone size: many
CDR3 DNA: TGTGCCAGCAAGGTCGGAGGCACAGATACGCAGTATTTT
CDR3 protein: CASKVGGTDTQYF

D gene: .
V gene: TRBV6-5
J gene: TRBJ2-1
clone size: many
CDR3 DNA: TGTGCCAGCAGCCATCTGGGCGTTGGGAATGAGCAGTTCTTC
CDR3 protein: CASSHLGVGNEQFF

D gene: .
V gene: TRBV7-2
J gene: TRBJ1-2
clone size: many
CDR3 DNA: TGTGCCAGCAGCTCAAGGGTGCGCAGCTATGGCTACACCTTC
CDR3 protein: CASSSRVRSYGYTF

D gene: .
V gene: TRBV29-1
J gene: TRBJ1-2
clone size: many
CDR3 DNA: TGCAGCGTTGGTGGGACCTACAATAACTATGGCTACACCTTC
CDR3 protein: CSVGGTYNNYGYTF

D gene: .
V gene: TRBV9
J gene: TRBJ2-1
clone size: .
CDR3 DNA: TGTGCCAGCAACCTTCGGGGGTATGGTGAGCAGTTCTTC
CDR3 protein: CASNLRGYGEQFF

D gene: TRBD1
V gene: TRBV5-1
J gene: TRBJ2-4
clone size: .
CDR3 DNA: TGCGCCAGCAGCAGGAGGACAGGCCCTCTTGGGAAAAACATTCAGTACTTC
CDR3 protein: CASSRRTGPLGKNIQYF

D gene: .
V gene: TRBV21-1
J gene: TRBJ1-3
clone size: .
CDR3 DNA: TGTGCCAGCAGCATTAGGGGACTTTCCTCCTCTGGAAACACCATGTATTTT
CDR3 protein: CASSIRGLSSSGNTMYF

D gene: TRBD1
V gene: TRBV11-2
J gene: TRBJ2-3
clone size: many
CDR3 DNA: TGTGCCAGCAGCCCCATCGGACAGGGGGTCTCAGATACGCAGTATTTT
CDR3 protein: CASSPIGQGVSDTQYF

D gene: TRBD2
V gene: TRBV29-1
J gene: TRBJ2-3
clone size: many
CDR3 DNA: TGCAGCGCAGAGGGCCCACTAGCGGAATACGCAGATACGCAGTATTTT
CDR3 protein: CSAEGPLAEYADTQYF

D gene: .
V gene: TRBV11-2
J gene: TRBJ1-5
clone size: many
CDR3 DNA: TGTGCCAGCAGCTTAGAATGGGGTCAGCCCCAGCATTTT
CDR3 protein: CASSLEWGQPQHF

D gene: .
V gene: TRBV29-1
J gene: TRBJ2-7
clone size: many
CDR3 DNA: TGCAGCCTCCTAGCCAGCTCCTACGAGCAGTACTTC
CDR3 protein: CSLLASSYEQYF

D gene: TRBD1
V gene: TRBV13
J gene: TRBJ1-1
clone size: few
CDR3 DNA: TGTGCCAGCAGCCTCACAGGGGTCCCGCATGAAGCTTTCTTT
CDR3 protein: CASSLTGVPHEAFF

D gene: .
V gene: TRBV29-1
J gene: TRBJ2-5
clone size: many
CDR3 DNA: TGCAGCGTTGCGACAGCCAGCCAAGAGACCCAGTACTTC
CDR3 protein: CSVATASQETQYF

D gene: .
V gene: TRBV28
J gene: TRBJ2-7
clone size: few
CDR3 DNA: TGTGCCACCCAGGGAGGGGGGGAGGAGCAGTACTTC
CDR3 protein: CATQGGGEEQYF

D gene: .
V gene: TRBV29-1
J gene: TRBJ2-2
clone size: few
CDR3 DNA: TGCAGCGTCAGGGGGACTAGGGAGCTGTTTTTT
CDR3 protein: CSVRGTRELFF

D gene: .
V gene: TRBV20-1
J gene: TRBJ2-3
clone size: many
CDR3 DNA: TGCAGTGCTACCCGGACAGACGGCACAGATACGCAGTATTTT
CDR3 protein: CSATRTDGTDTQYF

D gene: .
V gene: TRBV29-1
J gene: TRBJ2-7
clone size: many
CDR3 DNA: TGCAGCGTCTCCCTCCCGGGACACGGGGCGTACGAGCAGTACTTC
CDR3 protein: CSVSLPGHGAYEQYF

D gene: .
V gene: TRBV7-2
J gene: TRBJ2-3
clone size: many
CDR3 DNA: TGTGCCAGCAGCCGGTTTAGCGGAGGGGGAGATACGCAGTATTTT
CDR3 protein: CASSRFSGGGDTQYF

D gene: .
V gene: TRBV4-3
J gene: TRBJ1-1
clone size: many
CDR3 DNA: TGCGCCAGCAGCCAAGACCGAGGGAACACTGAAGCTTTCTTT
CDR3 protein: CASSQDRGNTEAFF

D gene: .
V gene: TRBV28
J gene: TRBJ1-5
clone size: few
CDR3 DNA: TGTGCCAGCAGTTTATCGAGCCGGCGTCAGCCCCAGCATTTT
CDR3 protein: CASSLSSRRQPQHF

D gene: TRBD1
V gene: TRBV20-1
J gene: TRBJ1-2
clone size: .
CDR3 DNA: TGCAGTGCTAGGGAACCCGGGACAGATGGCTACACCTTC
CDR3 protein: CSAREPGTDGYTF

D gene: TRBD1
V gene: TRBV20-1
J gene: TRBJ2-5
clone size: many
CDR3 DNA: TGCAGTGCCACCTCTCCGGGACAGGGGCACGAGACCCAGTACTTC
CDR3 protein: CSATSPGQGHETQYF

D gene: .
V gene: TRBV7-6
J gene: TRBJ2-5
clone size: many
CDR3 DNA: TGTGCCAGCAGCCAACTAGGGGAGACCCAGTACTTC
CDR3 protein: CASSQLGETQYF

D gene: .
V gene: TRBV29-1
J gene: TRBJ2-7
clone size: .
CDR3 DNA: TGCAGCGTTGTGACAGGCCTCTCCTACGAGCAGTACTTC
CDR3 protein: CSVVTGLSYEQYF

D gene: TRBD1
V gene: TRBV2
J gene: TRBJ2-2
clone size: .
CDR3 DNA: TGTGCCAGCAGGGCGACAGGGGTGAACACCGGGGAGCTGTTTTTT
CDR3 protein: CASRATGVNTGELFF

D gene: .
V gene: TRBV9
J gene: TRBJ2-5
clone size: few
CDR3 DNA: TGTGCCAGCAGCCGGGGGGACACCGACCAAGAGACCCAGTACTTC
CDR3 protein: CASSRGDTDQETQYF

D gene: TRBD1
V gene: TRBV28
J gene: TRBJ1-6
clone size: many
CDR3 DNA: TGTGCCAGCAGTTTCCCGACAGGGGGTAATTCACCCCTCCACTTT
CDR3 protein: CASSFPTGGNSPLHF

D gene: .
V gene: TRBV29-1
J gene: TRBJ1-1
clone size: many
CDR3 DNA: TGCAGCGTTGAAGCCGGGTCGCCCCCTGAAGCTTTCTTT
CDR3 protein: CSVEAGSPPEAFF

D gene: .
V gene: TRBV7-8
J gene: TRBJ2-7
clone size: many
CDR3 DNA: TGTGCCAGCAGCCAGCTGGGAGTCTCCTACGAGCAGTACTTC
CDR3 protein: CASSQLGVSYEQYF

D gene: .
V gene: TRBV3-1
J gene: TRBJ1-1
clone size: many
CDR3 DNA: TGTGCCAGCGAAGGCGTTTCTAGGGAAGCTTTCTTT
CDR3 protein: CASEGVSREAFF

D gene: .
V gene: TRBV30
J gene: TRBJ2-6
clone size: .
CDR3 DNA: TGTGCCTTCAGCAGGGATTCTTCTGGGGCCAACGTCCTGACTTTC
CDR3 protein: CAFSRDSSGANVLTF

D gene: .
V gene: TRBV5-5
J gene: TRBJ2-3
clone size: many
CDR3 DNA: TGTGCCAGCAGCTTGCCAACAGTTCAACCACGGACAGATACGCAGTATTTT
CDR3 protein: CASSLPTVQPRTDTQYF

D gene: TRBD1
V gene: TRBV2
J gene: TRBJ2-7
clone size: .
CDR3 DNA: TGTGCCAGCAGCCCAAGGACAGGGATATCCTACGAGCAGTACTTC
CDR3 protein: CASSPRTGISYEQYF

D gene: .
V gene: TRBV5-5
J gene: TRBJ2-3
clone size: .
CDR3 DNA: TGTGCCAGCAGCTCTCAGGGTCCTTCCCTATATAGCACAGATACGCAGTATTTT
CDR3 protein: CASSSQGPSLYSTDTQYF

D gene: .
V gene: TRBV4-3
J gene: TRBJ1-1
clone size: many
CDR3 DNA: TGCGCCAGCAGCCACGGACTCACTGAAGCTTTCTTT
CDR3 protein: CASSHGLTEAFF

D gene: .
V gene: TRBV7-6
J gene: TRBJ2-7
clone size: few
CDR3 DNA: TGTGCCAGCGGTTTACGGGGAAACGAGCAGTACTTC
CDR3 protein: CASGLRGNEQYF

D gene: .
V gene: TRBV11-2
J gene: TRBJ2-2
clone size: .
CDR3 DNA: TGTGCCAGCATTATCACCGGGGAGCTGTTTTTT
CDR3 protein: CASIITGELFF

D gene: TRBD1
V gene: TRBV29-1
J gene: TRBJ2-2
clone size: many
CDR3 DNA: TGCAGCGTCCAGGGGGCGTGGGCCGGGGAGCTGTTTTTT
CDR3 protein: CSVQGAWAGELFF

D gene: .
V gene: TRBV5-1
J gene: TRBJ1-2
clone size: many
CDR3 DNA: TGCGCCAGCAGCGTCGGGAAGGCGTATGGCTACACCTTC
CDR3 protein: CASSVGKAYGYTF

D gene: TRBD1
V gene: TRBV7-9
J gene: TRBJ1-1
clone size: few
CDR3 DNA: TGTGCCAGCAGCTCTCAGGGGGCTTACACTGAAGCTTTCTTT
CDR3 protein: CASSSQGAYTEAFF

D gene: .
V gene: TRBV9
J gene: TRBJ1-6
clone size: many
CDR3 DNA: TGTGCCAGCAGCGTAGTGGGAAGGGATGCGCCCCTCCACTTT
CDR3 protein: CASSVVGRDAPLHF

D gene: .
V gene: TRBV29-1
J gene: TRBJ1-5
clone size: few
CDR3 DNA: TGCGGCGCGCAGGTCTATAGCAATCAGCCCCAGCATTTT
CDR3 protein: CGAQVYSNQPQHF

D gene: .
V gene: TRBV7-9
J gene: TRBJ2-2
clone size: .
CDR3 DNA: TGTGCCAGCAGCTTACAGGGCAGGACCGGGGGGCTGTTTTTT
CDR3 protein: CASSLQGRTGGLFF